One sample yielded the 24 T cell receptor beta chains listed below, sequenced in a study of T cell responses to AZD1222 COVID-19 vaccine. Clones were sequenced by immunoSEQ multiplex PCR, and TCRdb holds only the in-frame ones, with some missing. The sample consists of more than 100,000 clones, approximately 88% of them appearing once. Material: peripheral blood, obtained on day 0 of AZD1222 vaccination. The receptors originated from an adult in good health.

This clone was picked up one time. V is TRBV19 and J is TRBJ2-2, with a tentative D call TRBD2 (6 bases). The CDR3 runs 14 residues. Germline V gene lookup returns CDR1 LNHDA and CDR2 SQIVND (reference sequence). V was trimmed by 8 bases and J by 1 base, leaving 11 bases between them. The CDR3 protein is CASRMGGNTGELFF. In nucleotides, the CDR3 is TGTGCCAGTCGGATGGGGGGGAACACCGGGGAGCTGTTTTTT.

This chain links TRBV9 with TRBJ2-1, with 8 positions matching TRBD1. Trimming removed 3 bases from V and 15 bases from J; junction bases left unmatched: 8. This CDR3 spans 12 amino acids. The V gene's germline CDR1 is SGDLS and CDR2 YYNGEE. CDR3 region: CASSDHTGGTFF. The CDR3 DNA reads TGTGCCAGCAGCGATCACACAGGGGGGACGTTCTTC.

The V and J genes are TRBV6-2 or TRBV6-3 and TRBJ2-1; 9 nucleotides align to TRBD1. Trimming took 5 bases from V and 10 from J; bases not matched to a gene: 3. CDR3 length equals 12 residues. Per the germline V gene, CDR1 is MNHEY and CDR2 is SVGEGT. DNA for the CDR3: TGTGCCAGCAGTGGACAGGGGTGGGAGCAGTTCTTC. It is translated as CASSGQGWEQFF.

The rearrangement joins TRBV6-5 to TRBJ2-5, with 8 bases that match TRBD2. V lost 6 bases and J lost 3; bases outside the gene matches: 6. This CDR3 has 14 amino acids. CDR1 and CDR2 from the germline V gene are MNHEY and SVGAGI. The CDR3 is CASRRRAGEETQYF. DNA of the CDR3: TGTGCCAGCAGGAGGCGAGCGGGGGAAGAGACCCAGTACTTC.

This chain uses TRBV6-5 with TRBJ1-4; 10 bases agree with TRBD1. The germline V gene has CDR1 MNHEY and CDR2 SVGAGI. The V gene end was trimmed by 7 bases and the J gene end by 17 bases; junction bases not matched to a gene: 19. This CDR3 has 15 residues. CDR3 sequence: CASNSLGTGAEDCFF. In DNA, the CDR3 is TGTGCCAGCAATAGCCTTGGGACAGGGGCCGAAGACTGTTTTTTT.

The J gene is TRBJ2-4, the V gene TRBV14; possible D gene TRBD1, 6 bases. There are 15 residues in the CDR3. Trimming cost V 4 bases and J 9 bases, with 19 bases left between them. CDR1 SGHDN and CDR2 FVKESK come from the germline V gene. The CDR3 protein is CASSPMGAEVAIQYF. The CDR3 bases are TGTGCCAGCAGCCCTATGGGGGCCGAGGTAGCCATTCAGTACTTC.

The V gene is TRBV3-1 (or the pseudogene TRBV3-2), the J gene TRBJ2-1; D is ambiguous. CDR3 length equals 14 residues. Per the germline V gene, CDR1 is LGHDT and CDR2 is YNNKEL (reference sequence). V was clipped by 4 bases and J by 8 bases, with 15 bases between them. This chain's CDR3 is CASSPRLELDEQFF. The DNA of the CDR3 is TGTGCCAGCAGCCCCCGATTAGAGCTCGATGAGCAGTTCTTC.

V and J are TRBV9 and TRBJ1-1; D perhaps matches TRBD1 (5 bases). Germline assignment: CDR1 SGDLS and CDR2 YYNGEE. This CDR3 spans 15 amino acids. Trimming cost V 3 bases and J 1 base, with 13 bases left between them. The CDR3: CASSAPTGGNTEAFF. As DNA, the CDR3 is TGTGCCAGCAGCGCCCCTACTGGGGGGAACACTGAAGCTTTCTTT. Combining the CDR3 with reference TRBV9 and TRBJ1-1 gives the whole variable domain DSGVTQTPKHLITATGQRVTLRCSPRSGDLSVYWYQQSLDQGLQFLIQYYNGEERAKGNILERFSAQQFPDLHSELNLSSLELGDSALYFCASSAPTGGNTEAFFGQGTRLTVV.

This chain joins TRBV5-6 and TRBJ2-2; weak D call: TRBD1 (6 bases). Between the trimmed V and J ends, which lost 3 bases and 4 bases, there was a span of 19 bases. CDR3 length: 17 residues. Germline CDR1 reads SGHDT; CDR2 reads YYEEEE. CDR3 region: CASSSEVTGWGTGELFF. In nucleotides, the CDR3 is TGTGCCAGCAGCTCAGAAGTTACAGGGTGGGGCACCGGGGAGCTGTTTTTT.

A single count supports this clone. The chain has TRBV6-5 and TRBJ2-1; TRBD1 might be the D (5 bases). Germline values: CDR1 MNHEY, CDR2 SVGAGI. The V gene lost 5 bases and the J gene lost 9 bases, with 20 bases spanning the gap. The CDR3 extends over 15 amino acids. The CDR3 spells CASSRLPDNKGEQFF. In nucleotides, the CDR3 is TGTGCCAGCAGTCGCCTCCCGGACAACAAGGGTGAGCAGTTCTTC.

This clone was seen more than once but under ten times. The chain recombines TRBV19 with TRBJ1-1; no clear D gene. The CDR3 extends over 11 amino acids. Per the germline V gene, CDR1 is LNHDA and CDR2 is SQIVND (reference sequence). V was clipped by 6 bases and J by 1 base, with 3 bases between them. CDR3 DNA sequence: TGTGCCAGTAGCTGGAACACTGAAGCTTTCTTT. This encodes CASSWNTEAFF.

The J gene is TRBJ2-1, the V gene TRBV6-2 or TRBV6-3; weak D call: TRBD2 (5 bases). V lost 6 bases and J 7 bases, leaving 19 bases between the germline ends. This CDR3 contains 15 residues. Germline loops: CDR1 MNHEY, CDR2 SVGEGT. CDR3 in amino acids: CASSPRTLTRNEQFF. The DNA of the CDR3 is TGTGCCAGCAGCCCCCGAACGCTTACTAGGAATGAGCAGTTCTTC.

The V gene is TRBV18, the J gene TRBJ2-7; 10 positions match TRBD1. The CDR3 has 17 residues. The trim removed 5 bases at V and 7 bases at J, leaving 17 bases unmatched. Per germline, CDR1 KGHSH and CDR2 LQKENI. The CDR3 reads CASSRTGQGIGVKEQYF. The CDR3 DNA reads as TGTGCCAGCTCAAGAACGGGACAGGGGATTGGAGTTAAGGAGCAGTACTTC.

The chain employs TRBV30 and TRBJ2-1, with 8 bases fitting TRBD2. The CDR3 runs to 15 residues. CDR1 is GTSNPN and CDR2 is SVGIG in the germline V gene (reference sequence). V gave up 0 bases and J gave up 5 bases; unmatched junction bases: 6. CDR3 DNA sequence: TGTGCCTGGAGTGTTTCCAGCGGGAGACACAATGAGCAGTTCTTC. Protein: CAWSVSSGRHNEQFF.

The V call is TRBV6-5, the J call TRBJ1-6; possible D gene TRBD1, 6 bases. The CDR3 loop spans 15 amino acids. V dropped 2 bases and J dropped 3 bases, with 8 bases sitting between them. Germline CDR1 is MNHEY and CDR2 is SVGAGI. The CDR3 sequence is CASSYGDNYNSPLHF. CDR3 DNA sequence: TGTGCCAGCAGTTACGGGGACAACTATAATTCACCCCTCCACTTT.

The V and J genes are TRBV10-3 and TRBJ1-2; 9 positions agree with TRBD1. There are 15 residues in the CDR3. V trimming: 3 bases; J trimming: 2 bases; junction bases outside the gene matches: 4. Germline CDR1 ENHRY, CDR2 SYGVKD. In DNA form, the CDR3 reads TGTGCCATCAGTGACTCCGGGACAGGGAACTATGGCTACACCTTC. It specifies CAISDSGTGNYGYTF.

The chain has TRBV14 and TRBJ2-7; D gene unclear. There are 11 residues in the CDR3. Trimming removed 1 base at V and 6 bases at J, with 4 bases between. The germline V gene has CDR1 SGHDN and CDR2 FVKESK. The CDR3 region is CASSQVGEQYF. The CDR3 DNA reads TGTGCCAGCAGCCAAGTCGGCGAGCAGTACTTC.

The CDR3 DNA sequence: TGTGCCAGCAGCCAAAAAACAGGACGCTATGGCTACACCTTC. Translating gives CASSQKTGRYGYTF. V usage is TRBV14 and J usage is TRBJ1-2; the D gene is possibly TRBD1 (5 bases). The CDR3 is 14 amino acids. Trimming cost V 2 bases and J 4 bases, with 11 bases left between them. CDR1 and CDR2 from the germline V gene are SGHDN and FVKESK.

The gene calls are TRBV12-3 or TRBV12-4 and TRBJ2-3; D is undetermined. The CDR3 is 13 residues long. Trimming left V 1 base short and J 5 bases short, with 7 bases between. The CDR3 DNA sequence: TGTGCCAGCAGTTTAGGATCGGGAGATACGCAGTATTTT. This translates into CASSLGSGDTQYF.

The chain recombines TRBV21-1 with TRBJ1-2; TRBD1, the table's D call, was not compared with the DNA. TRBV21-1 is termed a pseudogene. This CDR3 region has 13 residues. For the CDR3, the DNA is TGTGCCAGCAGTACGCACAGGGAGTATGGCTACACCTTC. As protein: CASSTHREYGYTF.

The CDR3 DNA reads as TGCGCCAGCAGTGAGTCGGCAGCGGGAGAAGAGACCCAGTACTTC. Encoded protein: CASSESAAGEETQYF. The rearrangement uses TRBV10-1 and TRBJ2-5, with TRBD2 matching over 8 bases. The germline CDR1 and CDR2 sequences are WNHNN and SYGVQD (reference sequence). The CDR3 sequence is 15 residues long. With 0 bases clipped from V and 3 bases from J, the junction kept 3 bases outside the gene matches.

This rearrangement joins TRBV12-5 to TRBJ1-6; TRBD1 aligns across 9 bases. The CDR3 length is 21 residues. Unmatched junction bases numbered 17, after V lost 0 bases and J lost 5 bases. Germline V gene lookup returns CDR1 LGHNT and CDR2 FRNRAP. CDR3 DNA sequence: TGTGCTAGTGGTTTGGTACTGGGGAGACAGGGGGACGTCATGGATAATTCACCCCTCCACTTT. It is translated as CASGLVLGRQGDVMDNSPLHF.

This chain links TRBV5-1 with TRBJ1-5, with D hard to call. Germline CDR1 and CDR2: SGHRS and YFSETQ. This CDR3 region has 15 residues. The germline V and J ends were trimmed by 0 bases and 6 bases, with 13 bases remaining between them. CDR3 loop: CASSLVAGWGQPQHF. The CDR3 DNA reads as TGCGCCAGCAGCTTGGTGGCGGGGTGGGGTCAGCCCCAGCATTTT.

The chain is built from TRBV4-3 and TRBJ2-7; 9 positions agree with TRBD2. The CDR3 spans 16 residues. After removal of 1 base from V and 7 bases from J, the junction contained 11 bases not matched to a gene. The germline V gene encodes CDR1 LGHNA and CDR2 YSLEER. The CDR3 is CASSQGSGLAGWEQYF. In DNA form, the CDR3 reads TGCGCCAGCAGCCAAGGAAGCGGCCTAGCGGGATGGGAGCAGTACTTC.